These T cell receptor beta chains were read from a single sample in a study of cytomegalovirus exposure and HLA in healthy donors. Generated by immunoSEQ multiplex PCR, the TCRdb table keeps only in-frame clones and is missing some. The data show about 63,000 clones, approximately 90% seen once. The sample was PBMCs. The receptors here all came from a woman aged 25 to 39 in good health and CMV-seropositive. Each CDR3 is given without its conserved first and last residue. Fields, in order: J gene, V gene, CDR3 protein.

j_call: TRBJ2-3; v_call: TRBV29-1; cdr3_aa: SVVGLAAGDTQY
j_call: TRBJ1-1; v_call: TRBV14; cdr3_aa: ASRHDRVTPAF
j_call: TRBJ1-2; v_call: TRBV29-1; cdr3_aa: SVDPRDGYT
j_call: TRBJ2-1; v_call: TRBV4-1; cdr3_aa: ASSQVIAGNYNEQF
j_call: TRBJ2-5; v_call: TRBV5-4; cdr3_aa: ASSLVRGGGETQY
j_call: TRBJ1-1; v_call: TRBV30; cdr3_aa: AWWGLTEAF
j_call: TRBJ1-1; v_call: TRBV5-1; cdr3_aa: ASSFQTGVNTEAF
j_call: TRBJ1-2; v_call: TRBV10-2; cdr3_aa: ASSESSQGAIHGYT
j_call: TRBJ1-3; v_call: TRBV5-1; cdr3_aa: ASSLEGQNSGNTIY
j_call: TRBJ2-1; v_call: TRBV2; cdr3_aa: ASMGTSGYNEQF
j_call: TRBJ2-3; v_call: TRBV5-1; cdr3_aa: ASSLWGRDTDTQY
j_call: TRBJ1-4; v_call: TRBV27; cdr3_aa: ASKPRTDLRDEKLF
j_call: TRBJ2-5; v_call: TRBV7-9; cdr3_aa: ASSLYTGGEETQY
j_call: TRBJ1-5; v_call: TRBV7-9; cdr3_aa: ASSLLQQPQH
j_call: TRBJ2-3; v_call: TRBV18; cdr3_aa: ASSGLQVSSTDTQY
j_call: TRBJ2-4; v_call: TRBV12-5; cdr3_aa: ASGLVSGRLAKNIQY
j_call: TRBJ1-1; v_call: TRBV19; cdr3_aa: ASSIIYRPKTEAF
j_call: TRBJ2-7; v_call: TRBV7-8; cdr3_aa: ASSSSGTSGDEQY
j_call: TRBJ2-1; v_call: TRBV6-1; cdr3_aa: ASSESSRSYNEQF
j_call: TRBJ2-7; v_call: TRBV29-1; cdr3_aa: SVEVKGTGEQY
j_call: TRBJ1-1; v_call: TRBV19; cdr3_aa: ASTSRGRGRTTEAF
j_call: TRBJ2-3; v_call: TRBV5-1; cdr3_aa: ASSSPWGGTTDTQY
j_call: TRBJ2-1; v_call: TRBV18; cdr3_aa: ASSPPGLGNNEQF
j_call: TRBJ1-5; v_call: TRBV28; cdr3_aa: ALGGYQPQH
j_call: TRBJ2-3; v_call: TRBV29-1; cdr3_aa: SVISVSSTDTQY
j_call: TRBJ2-2; v_call: TRBV5-1; cdr3_aa: ASNLAGSDTGELF
j_call: TRBJ2-7; v_call: TRBV4-1; cdr3_aa: ASSRLQGYSYEQY
j_call: TRBJ1-2; v_call: TRBV14; cdr3_aa: ASSQGAQGNYGYT
j_call: TRBJ2-1; v_call: TRBV30; cdr3_aa: AWSVSGGSEQF
j_call: TRBJ1-1; v_call: TRBV6-6; cdr3_aa: ASSYPDRNTEAF
j_call: TRBJ1-2; v_call: TRBV27; cdr3_aa: ASSLGGHYGYT
j_call: TRBJ2-1; v_call: TRBV5-5; cdr3_aa: ASSPIFDSYNEQF
j_call: TRBJ2-3; v_call: TRBV9; cdr3_aa: ASSVEPGSATDTQY
j_call: TRBJ2-2; v_call: TRBV28; cdr3_aa: ASSLNPVYPNTGELF
j_call: TRBJ2-1; v_call: TRBV10-1; cdr3_aa: ASSEQAGPYNEQF
j_call: TRBJ2-1; v_call: TRBV6-5; cdr3_aa: ASSYSGGSYNEQF